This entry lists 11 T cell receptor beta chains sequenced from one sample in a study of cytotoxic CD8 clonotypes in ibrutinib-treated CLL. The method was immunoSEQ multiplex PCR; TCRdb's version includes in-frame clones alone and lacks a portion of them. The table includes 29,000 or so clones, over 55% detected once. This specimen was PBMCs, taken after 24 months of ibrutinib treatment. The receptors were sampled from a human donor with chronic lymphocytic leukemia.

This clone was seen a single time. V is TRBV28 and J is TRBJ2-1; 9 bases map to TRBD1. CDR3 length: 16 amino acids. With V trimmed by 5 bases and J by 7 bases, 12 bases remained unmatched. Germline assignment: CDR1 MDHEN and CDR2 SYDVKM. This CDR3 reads CASSVTGTGLRNEQFF. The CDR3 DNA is TGTGCCAGCAGTGTGACTGGGACAGGGCTAAGAAATGAGCAGTTCTTC.

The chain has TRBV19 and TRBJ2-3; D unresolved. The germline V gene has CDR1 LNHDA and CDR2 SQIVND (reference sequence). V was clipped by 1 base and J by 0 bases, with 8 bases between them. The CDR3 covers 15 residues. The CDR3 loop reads CASSIVVTSTDTQYF. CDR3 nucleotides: TGTGCCAGTAGTATAGTGGTGACTAGCACAGATACGCAGTATTTT.

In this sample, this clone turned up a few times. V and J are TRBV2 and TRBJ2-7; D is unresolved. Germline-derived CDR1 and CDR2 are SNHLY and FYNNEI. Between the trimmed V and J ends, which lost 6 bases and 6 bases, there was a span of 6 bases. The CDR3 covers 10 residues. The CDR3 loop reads CASSQSEQYF. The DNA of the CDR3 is TGTGCCAGCAGCCAAAGCGAGCAGTACTTC.

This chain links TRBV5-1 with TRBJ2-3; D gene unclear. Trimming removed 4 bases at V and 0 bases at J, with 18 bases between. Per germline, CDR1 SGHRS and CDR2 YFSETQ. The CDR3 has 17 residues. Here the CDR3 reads CASSPRISASSTDTQYF. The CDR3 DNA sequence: TGCGCCAGCAGCCCCCGGATTTCAGCTTCTAGCACAGATACGCAGTATTTT.

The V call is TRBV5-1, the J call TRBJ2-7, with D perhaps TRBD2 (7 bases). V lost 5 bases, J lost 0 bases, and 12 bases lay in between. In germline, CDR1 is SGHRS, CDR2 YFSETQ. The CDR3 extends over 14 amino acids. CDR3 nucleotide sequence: TGCGCCAGCAGTTGGAGGGGGGGCTCCTACGAGCAGTACTTC. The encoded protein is CASSWRGGSYEQYF.

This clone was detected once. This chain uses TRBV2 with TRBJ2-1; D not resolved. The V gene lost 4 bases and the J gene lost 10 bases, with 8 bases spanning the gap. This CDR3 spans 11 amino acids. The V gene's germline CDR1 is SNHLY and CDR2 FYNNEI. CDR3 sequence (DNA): TGTGCCAGCAGTGTATATGAGGAGCAGTTCTTC. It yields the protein CASSVYEEQFF. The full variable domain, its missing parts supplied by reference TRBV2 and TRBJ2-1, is EPEVTQTPSHQVTQMGQEVILRCVPISNHLYFYWYRQILGQKVEFLVSFYNNEISEKSEIFDDQFSVERPDGSNFTLKIRSTKLEDSAMYFCASSVYEEQFFGPGTRLTVL.

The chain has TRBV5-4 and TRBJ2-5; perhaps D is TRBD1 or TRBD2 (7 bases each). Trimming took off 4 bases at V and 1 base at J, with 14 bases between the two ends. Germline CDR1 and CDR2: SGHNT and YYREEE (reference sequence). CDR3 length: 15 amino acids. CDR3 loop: CASSPRGGAQETQYF. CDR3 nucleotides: TGTGCCAGCAGCCCCAGGGGGGGGGCCCAAGAGACCCAGTACTTC.

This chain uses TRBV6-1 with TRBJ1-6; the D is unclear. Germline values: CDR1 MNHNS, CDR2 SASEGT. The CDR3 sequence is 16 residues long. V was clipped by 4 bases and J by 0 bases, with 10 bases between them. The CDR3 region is CASSAETISYNSPLHF. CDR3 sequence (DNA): TGTGCCAGCAGTGCCGAGACGATCTCCTATAATTCACCCCTCCACTTT.

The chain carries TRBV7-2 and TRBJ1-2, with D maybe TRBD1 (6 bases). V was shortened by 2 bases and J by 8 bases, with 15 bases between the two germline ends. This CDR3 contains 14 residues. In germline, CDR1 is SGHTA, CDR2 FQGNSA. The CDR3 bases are TGTGCCAGCAGCTTAAAGGCACAGGGATGGGGCTACACCTTC. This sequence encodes CASSLKAQGWGYTF.

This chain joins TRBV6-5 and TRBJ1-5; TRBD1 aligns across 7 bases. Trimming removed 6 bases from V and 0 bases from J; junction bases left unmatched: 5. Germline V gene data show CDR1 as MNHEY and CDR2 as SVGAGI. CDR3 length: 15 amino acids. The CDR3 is CASRTRDSSNQPQHF. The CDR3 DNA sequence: TGTGCCAGCAGAACCAGGGACAGTAGCAATCAGCCCCAGCATTTT.

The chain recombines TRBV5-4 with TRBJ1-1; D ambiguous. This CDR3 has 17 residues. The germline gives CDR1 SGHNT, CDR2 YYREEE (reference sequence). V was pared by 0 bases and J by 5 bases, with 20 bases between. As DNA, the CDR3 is TGTGCCAGCAGCTTGGGCGCCTCCATTTCGGTGGGAACTGAAGCTTTCTTT. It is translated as CASSLGASISVGTEAFF.